This T cell receptor (beta chain) originates from a study of blood T cell repertoires in COVID-19. Turning to the study itself: Samples came from the United States, Italy and Spain, spanning acute and convalescent COVID-19.

There are 15 residues in the CDR3. The V and J ends lost 5 bases and 6 bases, in that order; junction bases with no gene match: 6. Germline V gene data show CDR1 as SEHNR and CDR2 as FQNEAQ (reference sequence). Using immunoSEQ multiplex PCR, the repertoire was profiled, and TCRdb retains in-frame clones only, with some absent. The sample has roughly 350,000 clones, 80% to 95% seen once. The sequence derives from a woman in her twenties or thirties who had recovered from COVID-19. The J gene is TRBJ2-1, the V gene TRBV7-9; 11 bases line up with TRBD1. Input material: PBMCs or T cells enriched from blood (not recorded which). The CDR3 sequence: CASSPGQGAFNEQFF. The DNA for the CDR3 is TGTGCCAGCAGCCCCGGACAGGGGGCGTTCAATGAGCAGTTCTTC.